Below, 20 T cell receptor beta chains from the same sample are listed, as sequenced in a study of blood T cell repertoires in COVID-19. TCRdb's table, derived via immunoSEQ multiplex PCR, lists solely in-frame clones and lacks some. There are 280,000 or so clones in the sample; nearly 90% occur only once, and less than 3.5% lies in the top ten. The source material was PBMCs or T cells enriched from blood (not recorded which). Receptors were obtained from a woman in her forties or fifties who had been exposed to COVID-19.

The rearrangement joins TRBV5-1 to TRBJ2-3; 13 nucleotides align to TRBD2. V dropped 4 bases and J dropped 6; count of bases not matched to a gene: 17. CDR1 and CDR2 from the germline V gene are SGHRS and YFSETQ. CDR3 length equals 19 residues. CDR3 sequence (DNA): TGCGCCAGCAGCCCAGGGGGTATCAGGACTAGCGGGGGCGTGGATACGCAGTATTTT. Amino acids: CASSPGGIRTSGGVDTQYF.

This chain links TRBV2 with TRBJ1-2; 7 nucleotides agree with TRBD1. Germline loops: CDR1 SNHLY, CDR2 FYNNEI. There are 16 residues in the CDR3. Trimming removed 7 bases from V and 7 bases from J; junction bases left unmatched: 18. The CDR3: CASTERTGLPALGYTF. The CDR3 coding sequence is TGTGCCAGCACCGAAAGGACAGGCCTACCCGCCCTTGGCTACACCTTC.

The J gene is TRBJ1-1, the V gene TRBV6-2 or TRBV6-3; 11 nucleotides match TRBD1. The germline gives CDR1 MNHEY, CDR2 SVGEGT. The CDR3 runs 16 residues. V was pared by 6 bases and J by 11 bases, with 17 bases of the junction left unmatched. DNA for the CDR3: TGTGCCAGCAGCCCCGGCCCGGACAGGGGGCGGTTAGATGCTTTCTTT. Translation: CASSPGPDRGRLDAFF.

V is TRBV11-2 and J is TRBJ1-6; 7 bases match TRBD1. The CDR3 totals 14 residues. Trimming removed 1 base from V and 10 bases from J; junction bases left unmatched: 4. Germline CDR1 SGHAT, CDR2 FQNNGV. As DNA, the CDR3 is TGTGCCAGCAGCTTAGCGACAGGGCTCTCACCCCTCCACTTT. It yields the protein CASSLATGLSPLHF.

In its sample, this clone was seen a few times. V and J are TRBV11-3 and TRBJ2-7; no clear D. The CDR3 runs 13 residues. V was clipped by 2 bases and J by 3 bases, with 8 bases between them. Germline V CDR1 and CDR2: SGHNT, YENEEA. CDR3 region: CASSLYSNYEQYF. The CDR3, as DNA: TGTGCCAGCAGCTTATACAGTAACTACGAGCAGTACTTC. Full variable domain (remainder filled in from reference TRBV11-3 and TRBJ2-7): EAGVVQSPRYKIIEKKQPVAFWCNPISGHNTLYWYLQNLGQGPELLIRYENEEAVDDSQLPKDRFSAERLKGVDSTLKIQPAELGDSAVYLCASSLYSNYEQYFGPGTRLTVT.

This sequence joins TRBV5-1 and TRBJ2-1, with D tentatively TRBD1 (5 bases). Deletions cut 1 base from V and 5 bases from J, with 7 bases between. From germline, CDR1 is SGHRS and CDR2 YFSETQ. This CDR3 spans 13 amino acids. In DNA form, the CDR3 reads TGCGCCAGCAGCTTGACAGGTAACAATGAGCAGTTCTTC. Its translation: CASSLTGNNEQFF. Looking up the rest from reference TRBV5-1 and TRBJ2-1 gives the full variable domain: KAGVTQTPRYLIKTRGQQVTLSCSPISGHRSVSWYQQTPGQGLQFLFEYFSETQRNKGNFPGRFSGRQFSNSRSEMNVSTLELGDSALYLCASSLTGNNEQFFGPGTRLTVL.

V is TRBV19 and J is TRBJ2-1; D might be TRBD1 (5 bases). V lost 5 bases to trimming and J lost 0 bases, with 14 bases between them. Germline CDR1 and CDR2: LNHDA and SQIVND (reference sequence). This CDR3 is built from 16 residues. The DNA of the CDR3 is TGTGCCAGTAGTCCTGCTGCAGGGCGCTCCTACAATGAGCAGTTCTTC. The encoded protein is CASSPAAGRSYNEQFF.

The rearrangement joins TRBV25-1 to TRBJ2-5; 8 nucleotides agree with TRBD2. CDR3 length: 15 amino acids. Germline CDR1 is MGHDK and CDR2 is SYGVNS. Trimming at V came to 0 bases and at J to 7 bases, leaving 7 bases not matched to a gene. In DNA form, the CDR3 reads TGTGCCAGCAGTGAATATAAGGGACTAGTGGGGACCCAGTACTTC. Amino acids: CASSEYKGLVGTQYF.

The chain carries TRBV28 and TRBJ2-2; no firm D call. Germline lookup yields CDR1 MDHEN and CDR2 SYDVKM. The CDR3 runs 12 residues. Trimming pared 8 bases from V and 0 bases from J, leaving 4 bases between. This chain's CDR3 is CASHTNTGELFF. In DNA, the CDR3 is TGTGCCAGCCACACGAACACCGGGGAGCTGTTTTTT.

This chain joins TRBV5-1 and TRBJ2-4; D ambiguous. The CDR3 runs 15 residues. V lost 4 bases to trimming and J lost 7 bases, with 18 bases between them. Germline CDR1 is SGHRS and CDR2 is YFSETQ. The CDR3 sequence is CASSPTDRFPNIQYF. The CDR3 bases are TGCGCCAGCAGCCCCACAGATCGGTTCCCCAACATTCAGTACTTC.

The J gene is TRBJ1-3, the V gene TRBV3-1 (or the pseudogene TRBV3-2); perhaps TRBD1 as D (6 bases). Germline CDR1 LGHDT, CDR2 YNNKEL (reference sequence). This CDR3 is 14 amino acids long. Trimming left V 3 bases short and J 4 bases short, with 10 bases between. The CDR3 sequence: CASSQGTTGNTIYF. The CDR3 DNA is TGTGCCAGCAGCCAGGGGACAACGGGAAACACCATATATTTT.

This CDR3 reads CASNPIRGGGAGELFF. The CDR3 DNA reads TGTGCCAGCAACCCAATCCGTGGAGGGGGCGCCGGGGAGCTGTTTTTT. This rearrangement joins TRBV27 to TRBJ2-2; the D gene is possibly TRBD1 (7 bases). V was shortened by 7 bases and J by 6 bases, with 21 bases between the two germline ends. The CDR3 is made up of 16 amino acids. CDR1 MNHEY and CDR2 SMNVEV come from the germline V gene (reference sequence).

This CDR3 is CASSLVDTANYGYTF. CDR3 bases: TGTGCCAGCAGCTTAGTGGACACGGCAAACTATGGCTACACCTTC. The gene calls are TRBV7-2 and TRBJ1-2; tentatively, D is TRBD1 (5 bases). The CDR3 contains 15 residues. V dropped 1 base and J dropped 2 bases, with 11 bases sitting between them. The germline CDR1 and CDR2 sequences are SGHTA and FQGNSA.

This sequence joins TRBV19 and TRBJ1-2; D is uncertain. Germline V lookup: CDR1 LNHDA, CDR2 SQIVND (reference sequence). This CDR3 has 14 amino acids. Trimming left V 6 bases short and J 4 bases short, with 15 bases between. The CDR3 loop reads CASSSTAGLYGYTF. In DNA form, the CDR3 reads TGTGCCAGTAGCTCCACGGCAGGCCTCTATGGCTACACCTTC.

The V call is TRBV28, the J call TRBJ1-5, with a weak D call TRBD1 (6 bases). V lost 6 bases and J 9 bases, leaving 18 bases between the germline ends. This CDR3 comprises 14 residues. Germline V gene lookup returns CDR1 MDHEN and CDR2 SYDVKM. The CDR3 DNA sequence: TGTGCCAGCAGATTGCTTCAGGGGAGTAGGCCCCAGCATTTT. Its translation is CASRLLQGSRPQHF.

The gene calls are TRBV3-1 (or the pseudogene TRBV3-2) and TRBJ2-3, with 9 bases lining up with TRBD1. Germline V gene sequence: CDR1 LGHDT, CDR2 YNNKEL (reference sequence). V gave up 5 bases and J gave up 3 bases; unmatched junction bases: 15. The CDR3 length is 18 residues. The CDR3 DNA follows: TGTGCCAGCAGCTCCCTCGGGACAGGGCCCTCTCGAACAGATACGCAGTATTTT. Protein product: CASSSLGTGPSRTDTQYF.

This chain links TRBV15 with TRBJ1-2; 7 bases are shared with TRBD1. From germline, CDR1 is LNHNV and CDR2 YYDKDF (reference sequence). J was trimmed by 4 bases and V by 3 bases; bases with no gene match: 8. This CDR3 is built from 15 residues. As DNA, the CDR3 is TGTGCCACCAGCAGGACCGACAGGGCGGGCTATGGCTACACCTTC. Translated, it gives CATSRTDRAGYGYTF.

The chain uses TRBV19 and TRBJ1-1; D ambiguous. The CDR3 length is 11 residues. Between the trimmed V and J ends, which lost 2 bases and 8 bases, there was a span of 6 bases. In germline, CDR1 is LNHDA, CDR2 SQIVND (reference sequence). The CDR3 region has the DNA TGTGCCAGTAGTATATTTGTAGAAGCTTTCTTT. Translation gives CASSIFVEAFF.

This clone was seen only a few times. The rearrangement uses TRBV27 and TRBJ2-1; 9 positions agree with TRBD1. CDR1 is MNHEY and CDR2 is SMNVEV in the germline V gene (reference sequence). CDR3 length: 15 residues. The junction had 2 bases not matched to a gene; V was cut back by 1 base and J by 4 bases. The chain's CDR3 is CASSLYGQGYNEQFF. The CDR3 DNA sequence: TGTGCCAGCAGTTTATACGGACAGGGGTACAATGAGCAGTTCTTC.

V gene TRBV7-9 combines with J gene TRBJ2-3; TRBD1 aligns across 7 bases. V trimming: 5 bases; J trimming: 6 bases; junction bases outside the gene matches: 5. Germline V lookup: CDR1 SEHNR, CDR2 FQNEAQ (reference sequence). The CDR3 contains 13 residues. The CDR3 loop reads CASSNRGSDTQYF. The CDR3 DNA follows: TGTGCCAGCAGCAACAGGGGATCCGATACGCAGTATTTT.